This T cell receptor (beta chain) was sequenced for a study of cytomegalovirus exposure and HLA in healthy donors. Across the study: A subsequent analysis reported that the 120 or so validation repertoires were produced on the same platform that had also been used for the roughly 670 first-cohort repertoires.

The CDR3 spans 14 residues. Germline loops: CDR1 SGDLS, CDR2 YYNGEE. V was cut by 3 bases and J by 3 bases, with 11 bases left in between. Measured with immunoSEQ multiplex PCR; TCRdb has only the in-frame clones, and not every one. The sample lists about 63,000 clones, roughly nine tenths seen once, with more than 0.95% in the top ten. This clone was found a few times. The antigen remains undetermined. Overall study results and limits: For most TCR sequences rarity was the rule, although some public TCRs occurred in many donors. Using the classifier, cytomegalovirus status was reportedly diagnosed with high specificity and sensitivity. The study labeled about 160 TCR beta chains cytomegalovirus-associated.

The chain carries TRBV9 and TRBJ2-3; D is ambiguous. This receptor was taken from a woman aged 18-29 years in good health and CMV-seronegative. Sequencing used PBMCs. CDR3 DNA: TGTGCCAGCAGCGGCTATCAGGTGACAGATACGCAGTATTTT. Its protein is CASSGYQVTDTQYF.